These 23 T cell receptor beta chains were all obtained from the same sample, sequenced in a study of CXCR3-negative and CXCR3-positive naive CD8 T cells. The study, taken as a whole, reports: Researchers report that CXCR3-positive naive cells carry more hydrophobic TRB CDR3s than CXCR3-negative naive cells.

Libraries were UMI-labeled 5' RACE TRB cDNA. TCRdb reprocessed the 5' RACE reads, with one entry per CDR3 protein and no DNA. This sample's table reports approximately 100,000 distinct CDR3 sequences. No antigen has been identified for these receptors. The sequenced sample was naive CXCR3+ CD8+ T cells from blood. Specified subset: CD45RO-CCR7+CD27+CD95- naive CD8+ T cells expressing CXCR3 (TNR3+). The source is a human donor in good health. Some clones in this sample may be carry-over from other donors' samples.

The chain employs TRBV7-6 and TRBJ2-1; without DNA, the TCRdb call of TRBD2 cannot be checked. CDR3 length: 15 residues. Germline-derived CDR1 and CDR2 are SGHVS and FNYEAQ. The CDR3 loop is CASSLGLAQGNEQFF.

The V gene is TRBV28, the J gene TRBJ2-7; TCRdb's D call of TRBD1 is untestable without DNA. Germline lookup yields CDR1 MDHEN and CDR2 SYDVKM. CDR3 size: 18 residues. CDR3 in amino acids: CASSFDRVLAGATYEQYF.

This chain uses TRBV7-8 with TRBJ2-3; the D call from TCRdb, TRBD2, cannot be confirmed without DNA. The CDR3 is made up of 18 amino acids. Germline V gene sequence: CDR1 SGHVS, CDR2 FQNEAQ. The CDR3 protein is CASSLYERTSHSTDTQYF. The complete variable domain, with remaining parts taken from reference TRBV7-8 and TRBJ2-3, reads GAGVSQSPRYKVAKRGQDVALRCDPISGHVSLFWYQQALGQGPEFLTYFQNEAQLDKSGLPSDRFFAERPEGSVSTLKIQRTQQEDSAVYLCASSLYERTSHSTDTQYFGPGTRLTVL.

The CDR3 sequence: CASSPRAGSSYEQYF. The V and J genes are TRBV27 and TRBJ2-7; no DNA is available, so the TRBD2 call from TCRdb remains unchecked. In germline, CDR1 is MNHEY, CDR2 SMNVEV (reference sequence). The CDR3 spans 15 residues.

The J gene is TRBJ2-3, the V gene TRBV7-9; TCRdb's assignment of TRBD1 cannot be checked, as there is no DNA. The CDR3 has 17 amino acids. Germline-derived CDR1 and CDR2 are SEHNR and FQNEAQ (reference sequence). CDR3 residues: CASSPPPTGGGTDTQYF.

This rearrangement joins TRBV12-3 or TRBV12-4 to TRBJ1-1. The CDR3 totals 13 residues. CDR3 sequence: CASSGRIYTEAFF.

The chain employs TRBV29-1 and TRBJ2-7; the D call of TRBD1 rests on TCRdb alone, since no DNA is present to check it. The CDR3 covers 13 residues. CDR1 SQVTM and CDR2 ANQGSEA come from the germline V gene. The chain's CDR3 is CSVYSDISYEQYF.

The chain joins TRBV20-1 to TRBJ2-7; the TCRdb call, TRBD1, lacks DNA for checking. CDR1 is DFQATT, CDR2 SNEGSKA, per germline (reference sequence). CDR3 length: 14 amino acids. The CDR3 region is CSARVREQLYEQYF.

This chain links TRBV2 with TRBJ1-1; with no DNA, the TCRdb D assignment of TRBD1 cannot be verified. The CDR3 runs to 13 residues. Germline V gene lookup returns CDR1 SNHLY and CDR2 FYNNEI. The CDR3 loop is CASRGQGETEAFF.

This chain links TRBV4-3 with TRBJ2-3; TCRdb designates TRBD2, a call that cannot be tested without DNA. CDR3 size: 16 residues. Germline V gene lookup returns CDR1 LGHNA and CDR2 YSLEER. The CDR3 loop is CASSPGLSPSTDTQYF.

The chain has TRBV15 and TRBJ2-5; TCRdb picks TRBD1, but there is no DNA to check that call. CDR1 is LNHNV, CDR2 YYDKDF, per germline (reference sequence). The CDR3 covers 15 residues. CDR3 region: CATSGGGAIQETQYF.

The rearrangement uses TRBV11-1 and TRBJ2-5; lacking DNA, the TRBD2 call made by TCRdb goes unchecked. The germline V gene encodes CDR1 SGHAT and CDR2 FQDESV (reference sequence). This CDR3 region has 14 residues. CDR3 sequence: CASSGEQVQETQYF.

V and J are TRBV5-1 and TRBJ1-2; the TRBD1 assignment by TCRdb is unverifiable without DNA. The germline V gene encodes CDR1 SGHRS and CDR2 YFSETQ. This CDR3 has 15 residues. CDR3: CASPWTGRTNYGYTF.

V gene TRBV6-5 combines with J gene TRBJ2-1. Germline assignment: CDR1 MNHEY and CDR2 SVGAGI. The CDR3 spans 14 residues. The CDR3 is CASSYSNGYNEQFF.

The gene calls are TRBV28 and TRBJ2-7. This CDR3 has 13 amino acids. The germline CDR1 and CDR2 sequences are MDHEN and SYDVKM. This CDR3 reads CASSFLRGYEQYF.

The chain recombines TRBV5-8 with TRBJ2-5; the D gene TCRdb calls, TRBD1, cannot be checked with no DNA. Germline V lookup: CDR1 SGHTS, CDR2 YDEGEE. The CDR3 is made up of 15 amino acids. The CDR3 loop reads CASSLGGQLQETQYF.

The V and J genes are TRBV12-3 or TRBV12-4 and TRBJ2-1; as DNA is missing, the TRBD1 call by TCRdb cannot be tested. The CDR3 is 12 amino acids. CDR3 region: CASSLSRNEQFF.

J is TRBJ2-1 and V is TRBV6-5. Germline assignment: CDR1 MNHEY and CDR2 SVGAGI. The CDR3 consists of 16 residues. This CDR3 reads CASSYTPGSSYNEQFF.

CDR3 sequence: CSASVTKSYNEQFF. The rearrangement links TRBV20-1 to TRBJ2-1. In germline, CDR1 is DFQATT, CDR2 SNEGSKA (reference sequence). The CDR3 totals 14 residues.

V gene TRBV29-1 combines with J gene TRBJ1-2; TCRdb reports TRBD1, a call that lacks DNA to check it against. The length of the CDR3 is 11 residues. Germline values: CDR1 SQVTM, CDR2 ANQGSEA. CDR3 loop: CSVDRGYGYTF.

The chain combines TRBV30 with TRBJ2-1; the TRBD1 assignment by TCRdb is unverifiable without DNA. The CDR3 length is 14 residues. Germline V gene sequence: CDR1 GTSNPN, CDR2 SVGIG (reference sequence). This CDR3 is CATGRGVSYNEQFF.

The chain links TRBV28 to TRBJ2-1; the D gene TCRdb calls, TRBD2, cannot be checked with no DNA. The V gene's germline CDR1 is MDHEN and CDR2 SYDVKM. CDR3 length: 19 amino acids. The CDR3 reads CASTPLGLAGPSSYNEQFF.

J is TRBJ2-3 and V is TRBV2. This CDR3 has 13 residues. Germline CDR1 SNHLY, CDR2 FYNNEI. CDR3: CASSEISADTQYF.